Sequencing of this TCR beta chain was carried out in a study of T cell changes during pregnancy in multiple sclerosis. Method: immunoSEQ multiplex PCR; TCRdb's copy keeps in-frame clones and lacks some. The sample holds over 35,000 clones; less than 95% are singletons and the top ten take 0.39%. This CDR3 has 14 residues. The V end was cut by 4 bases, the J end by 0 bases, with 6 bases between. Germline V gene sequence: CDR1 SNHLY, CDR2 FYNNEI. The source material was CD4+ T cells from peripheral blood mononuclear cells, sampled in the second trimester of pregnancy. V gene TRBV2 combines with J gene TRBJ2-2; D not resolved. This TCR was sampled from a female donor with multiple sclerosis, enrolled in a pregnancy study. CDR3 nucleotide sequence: TGTGCCAGCAGTGGAGAGCCGAACACCGGGGAGCTGTTTTTT. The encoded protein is CASSGEPNTGELFF.